A single sample is the source of the 8 T cell receptor beta chains below, sequenced in a study of type 1 regulatory T cells. TCRdb recomputed calls from the reads with MiXCR, one row per CDR3 protein. The sample carries 75,000 to 100,000 distinct CDR3 sequences, roughly 31% recorded once. The sequencing sample was made of CD4+ T cells, either the whole sample or a sorted fraction (not recorded which). The receptors come from a human donor in good health.

This clonotype was seen only a few times. The chain is built from TRBV27 and TRBJ1-5; D is unresolved. The CDR3 covers 15 residues. The V and J ends lost 3 bases and 0 bases respectively, with 9 bases between them. Per germline, CDR1 MNHEY and CDR2 SMNVEV (reference sequence). In DNA, the CDR3 is TGTGCCAGCAGTTTTGTGTTTCCTAGCAATCAGCCCCAGCATTTT. Translating gives CASSFVFPSNQPQHF.

The chain employs TRBV9 and TRBJ2-2; no definite D call. Germline values: CDR1 SGDLS, CDR2 YYNGEE. This CDR3 comprises 17 residues. V lost 0 bases and J 3 bases, leaving 15 bases between the germline ends. CDR3 DNA sequence: TGTGCCAGCAGCGTAGAACTCAGGAAGGAGTACACCGGGGAGCTGTTTTTT. This encodes CASSVELRKEYTGELFF.

The chain has TRBV12-3 or TRBV12-4 and TRBJ1-4; D might be TRBD1 (5 bases). V lost 5 bases and J 8 bases, leaving 15 bases between the germline ends. The length of the CDR3 is 14 residues. In DNA form, the CDR3 reads TGTGCCAGCAGTACCGGGACTGTCTACGAAAAACTGTTTTTT. Translation: CASSTGTVYEKLFF.

The chain carries TRBV20-1 and TRBJ1-5; 8 bases map to TRBD1. Germline values: CDR1 DFQATT, CDR2 SNEGSKA (reference sequence). CDR3 length: 15 amino acids. Trimming removed 1 base from V and 4 bases from J; junction bases left unmatched: 6. CDR3 sequence reads: CSARGGTGGNQPQHF. In DNA, the CDR3 is TGCAGTGCTAGAGGGGGCACAGGGGGGAATCAGCCCCAGCATTTT.

In this sample, this clonotype turned up many times. CDR3 in amino acids: CASSLGGSTDTQYF. The CDR3 DNA is TGTGCCAGCAGTTTGGGAGGGAGCACAGATACGCAGTATTTT. The chain joins TRBV11-2 to TRBJ2-3; 7 bases are shared with TRBD2. Per germline, CDR1 SGHAT and CDR2 FQNNGV. The ends lost 6 bases at V and 0 bases at J; junction bases unmatched: 3. This CDR3 has 14 amino acids.

In its sample, this clonotype was seen a few times. The chain employs TRBV5-1 and TRBJ2-1; 9 bases fit TRBD2. There are 15 residues in the CDR3. V trimming: 3 bases; J trimming: 7 bases; junction bases outside the gene matches: 8. Per the germline V gene, CDR1 is SGHRS and CDR2 is YFSETQ. CDR3 sequence reads: CASSWGLAGQNEQFF. The CDR3 coding sequence is TGCGCCAGCAGCTGGGGTCTAGCGGGACAGAATGAGCAGTTCTTC.

V usage is TRBV24-1 and J usage is TRBJ2-7, with 7 bases aligning to TRBD1. Trimming cost V 5 bases and J 4 bases; bases outside gene matches: 4. The germline V gene encodes CDR1 KGHDR and CDR2 SFDVKD. The CDR3 consists of 13 residues. The DNA of the CDR3 is TGTGCCACCAGTGGGGGGACAGATTACGAGCAGTACTTC. It encodes CATSGGTDYEQYF.

The rearrangement joins TRBV27 to TRBJ2-3, with D perhaps TRBD2 (7 bases). Germline loops: CDR1 MNHEY, CDR2 SMNVEV (reference sequence). V was shortened by 5 bases and J by 7 bases, with 22 bases between the two germline ends. This CDR3 comprises 16 residues. The DNA of the CDR3 is TGTGCCAGCAGTGTACGACAGGTCGGGGGGACTAATACGCAGTATTTT. Residues: CASSVRQVGGTNTQYF.